Presented here are 11 T cell receptor beta chains from one specimen sequenced in a study of technical replicates of blood from a few donors (dated by TCRdb to the late 2010s). The library was produced with the immunoSEQ multiplex PCR assay. The table was pulled from immuneACCESS by TCRdb, which kept in-frame rearrangements only. Such tables lose some clones; where checked, under half of the loss comes from unresolved V genes, and the rest has no known cause. The sample table holds under 75,000 clones, of which 75% to 90% were seen once. The ten most abundant clones make up about 5.5% of the sample. Sequencing was done on a sample of PBMCs. The receptors here all came from a human donor in good health. Some clones in this sample may be carry-over from other donors' samples.

The J gene is TRBJ2-3, the V gene TRBV7-8; 8 bases are a match to TRBD2. Germline V gives CDR1 SGHVS, CDR2 FQNEAQ. V gave up 5 bases and J gave up 4 bases; unmatched junction bases: 8. The CDR3 spans 15 residues. CDR3 in DNA: TGTGCCAGCAGCCAGGGAGCGGGAGCCCCAGATACGCAGTATTTT. It is translated as CASSQGAGAPDTQYF.

This clone has a single count. This chain links TRBV6-6 with TRBJ1-3, with 9 bases aligning to TRBD1. Germline V gene lookup returns CDR1 MNHNY and CDR2 SVGAGI (reference sequence). V was pared by 5 bases and J by 5 bases, with 7 bases of the junction left unmatched. The CDR3 has 15 residues. This chain's CDR3 is CASSPTGGVRNTIYF. The CDR3 DNA sequence: TGTGCCAGCAGTCCAACAGGGGGCGTTAGAAACACCATATATTTT.

This clone was seen a single time. This chain connects TRBV4-2 to TRBJ1-4, with D uncertain. The CDR3 spans 14 residues. Per the germline V gene, CDR1 is LGHNA and CDR2 is YNFKEQ. V gave up 4 bases and J gave up 5 bases, with 11 bases separating them. CDR3 loop: CASSLRVINEKLFF. Here the CDR3 DNA reads TGTGCCAGCAGCCTCCGGGTCATAAATGAAAAACTGTTTTTT.

This chain links TRBV2 with TRBJ2-7; D perhaps matches TRBD2 (5 bases). V was shortened by 6 bases and J by 0 bases, with 9 bases between the two germline ends. The length of the CDR3 is 13 residues. Germline CDR1 reads SNHLY; CDR2 reads FYNNEI. The CDR3 is CASREAGSYEQYF. The CDR3 nucleotides read TGTGCCAGCAGGGAGGCGGGCTCCTACGAGCAGTACTTC.

In its sample, this clone was seen a few times. This chain uses TRBV7-2 with TRBJ2-5, with D perhaps TRBD2 (6 bases). Trimming took 4 bases from V and 4 from J, leaving 16 bases between them. The CDR3 loop spans 15 amino acids. Per germline, CDR1 SGHTA and CDR2 FQGNSA. This CDR3 is CASSSASAGGETQYF. The DNA of the CDR3 is TGTGCCAGCAGCTCAGCATCAGCGGGTGGAGAGACCCAGTACTTC.

The chain's CDR3 is CASSPGQGHYGYTF. CDR3 sequence (DNA): TGTGCCAGCAGTCCGGGACAGGGCCACTATGGCTACACCTTC. This chain uses TRBV27 with TRBJ1-2; 9 bases fit TRBD1. The germline gives CDR1 MNHEY, CDR2 SMNVEV (reference sequence). CDR3 length: 14 residues. The V and J ends lost 5 bases and 3 bases, in that order; junction bases with no gene match: 4.

The V call is TRBV2, the J call TRBJ2-7; tentatively, D is TRBD1 (5 bases). Per the germline V gene, CDR1 is SNHLY and CDR2 is FYNNEI. The CDR3 runs 13 residues. The V and J ends lost 4 bases and 5 bases respectively, with 12 bases between them. The CDR3 here is CASSVAGFHEQYF. In DNA form, the CDR3 reads TGTGCCAGCAGTGTGGCAGGGTTCCACGAGCAGTACTTC.

J is TRBJ2-7 and V is TRBV30, with 10 bases fitting TRBD2. From germline, CDR1 is GTSNPN and CDR2 SVGIG (reference sequence). The junction had 5 bases not matched to a gene; V was cut back by 1 base and J by 5 bases. This CDR3 has 14 amino acids. The CDR3 reads CAWSEGLASHEQYF. The DNA of the CDR3 is TGTGCCTGGAGTGAGGGACTAGCGAGCCACGAGCAGTACTTC.

This clone showed up just once. The chain links TRBV2 to TRBJ2-7, with D possibly being TRBD2 (5 bases). Looked up from germline, CDR1 is SNHLY and CDR2 is FYNNEI. V was trimmed by 7 bases and J by 2 bases, leaving 18 bases between them. The CDR3 consists of 15 residues. The CDR3: CASTPRPEGPYEQYF. Here the CDR3 DNA reads TGTGCCAGCACCCCGAGACCTGAGGGCCCCTACGAGCAGTACTTC.

The chain carries TRBV6-4 and TRBJ2-3; 7 bases are a match to TRBD1. Trimming removed 0 bases from V and 3 bases from J; junction bases left unmatched: 0. This CDR3 spans 14 amino acids. Germline assignment: CDR1 MRHNA and CDR2 SNTAGT. The CDR3 coding sequence is TGTGCCAGCAGTGACTCACAGGGGACAGATACGCAGTATTTT. Translation: CASSDSQGTDTQYF.

The rearrangement joins TRBV5-5 to TRBJ2-7, with TRBD2 matching 8 bases. Germline CDR1 and CDR2: SGHKS and YYEKEE (reference sequence). CDR3 length: 14 amino acids. V lost 0 bases, J lost 7 bases, and 6 bases stayed unmatched. The CDR3 spells CASSLEAGAREQYF. The CDR3 coding sequence is TGTGCCAGCAGCTTGGAAGCGGGAGCAAGGGAGCAGTACTTC.